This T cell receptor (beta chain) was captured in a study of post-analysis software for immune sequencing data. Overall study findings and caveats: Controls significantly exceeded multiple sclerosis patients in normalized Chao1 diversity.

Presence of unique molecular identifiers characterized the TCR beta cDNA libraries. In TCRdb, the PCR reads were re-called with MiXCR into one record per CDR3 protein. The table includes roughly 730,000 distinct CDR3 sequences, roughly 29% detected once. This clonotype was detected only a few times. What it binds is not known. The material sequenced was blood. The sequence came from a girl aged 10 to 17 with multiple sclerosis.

The CDR3 DNA reads as TGCGCCAGCAGCCAAGGGTATACTAGGGGGTACTTC. It codes for CASSQGYTRGYF. This chain joins TRBV4-3 and TRBJ2-5; either TRBD1 or TRBD2 may supply D (5 bases each). The V and J ends lost 1 base and 13 bases respectively, with 13 bases between them. CDR3 length: 12 residues. The germline CDR1 and CDR2 sequences are LGHNA and YSLEER.